The 24 T cell receptor beta chains below all came from one sample that was sequenced in a study of OX40 agonist ivuxolimab in advanced cancers. Data came from immunoSEQ multiplex PCR; TCRdb stores just in-frame clones and leaves some out. This sample has some 74,000 clones, with over 75% found just once. The sequencing here drew on CD4+ or CD8+ T cells sorted from blood, taken in a trial of the OX40 agonist ivuxolimab. The receptor set was obtained from an adult with an advanced solid tumor such as melanoma, head and neck, liver or kidney cancer.

This clone is medium-sized within its sample. A read error may account for a junction end that differs from germline. V usage is TRBV7-2 and J usage is TRBJ2-7; D unresolved. The length of the CDR3 is 15 residues. Germline V gene sequence: CDR1 SGHTA, CDR2 FQGNSA. CDR3 DNA: TGTGCCAGCAGCGTGATATGGGCCCCAACGTACGGTTTGAACTTC. Amino acids: CASSVIWAPTYGLNF.

The chain has TRBV15 and TRBJ2-1, with D maybe TRBD2 (7 bases). V lost 0 bases and J lost 5, with 14 bases in between. This CDR3 spans 16 amino acids. CDR1 is LNHNV and CDR2 is YYDKDF in the germline V gene (reference sequence). The CDR3 DNA reads as TGTGCCACCAGCAGAGAGGGCGGGGGCTTCAACAATGAGCAGTTCTTC. It yields the protein CATSREGGGFNNEQFF. Using reference TRBV15 and TRBJ2-1 for the parts outside the CDR3, the full variable domain is DAMVIQNPRYQVTQFGKPVTLSCSQTLNHNVMYWYQQKSSQAPKLLFHYYDKDFNNEADTPDNFQSRRPNTSFCFLDIRSPGLGDTAMYLCATSREGGGFNNEQFFGPGTRLTVL.

The chain links TRBV7-2 to TRBJ2-5; 8 bases agree with TRBD1. Trimming cost V 5 bases and J 5 bases; bases outside gene matches: 10. Germline CDR1 reads SGHTA; CDR2 reads FQGNSA. CDR3 length: 15 residues. The CDR3 region has the DNA TGTGCCAGCAGCCCACGGACAGGGCGCTGGGAGACCCAGTACTTC. Amino acid sequence: CASSPRTGRWETQYF.

V gene TRBV7-8 combines with J gene TRBJ2-3; D may be TRBD1 or TRBD2 (5 bases each). Germline values: CDR1 SGHVS, CDR2 FQNEAQ. V lost 5 bases and J lost 5, with 14 bases in between. The CDR3 runs 14 residues. CDR3 sequence: CASSPGLAGDTQYF. CDR3 coding DNA: TGTGCCAGCAGCCCAGGGCTAGCTGGAGATACGCAGTATTTT.

V is TRBV30 and J is TRBJ2-5; 10 bases map to TRBD1. The CDR3 extends over 13 amino acids. Germline CDR1 is GTSNPN and CDR2 is SVGIG (reference sequence). Trimming cost V 5 bases and J 7 bases; bases outside gene matches: 7. The CDR3 protein is CAWDRDRGGTQYF. The DNA of the CDR3 is TGTGCCTGGGACCGGGACAGGGGTGGGACCCAGTACTTC.

This chain connects TRBV5-1 to TRBJ1-1; perhaps TRBD1 as D (5 bases). This CDR3 has 13 amino acids. The V and J ends lost 4 bases and 1 base respectively, with 8 bases between them. Germline CDR1 is SGHRS and CDR2 is YFSETQ. CDR3 DNA: TGCGCCAGCAGCCGAGACAGGAACACTGAAGCTTTCTTT. It yields the protein CASSRDRNTEAFF.

This clone was counted only a few times. The chain links TRBV5-6 to TRBJ2-1; D not certain. The CDR3 totals 11 residues. In germline, CDR1 is SGHDT, CDR2 YYEEEE. Trimming removed 6 bases from V and 8 bases from J, with 9 bases in between. The CDR3 spells CASIAVDEQFF. CDR3 in DNA: TGTGCCAGCATAGCTGTCGATGAGCAGTTCTTC.

This chain connects TRBV4-1 to TRBJ2-1, with D uncertain. The CDR3 contains 16 residues. Trimming took off 7 bases at V and 3 bases at J, with 19 bases between the two ends. Looked up from germline, CDR1 is MGHRA and CDR2 is YSYEKL. The CDR3 loop is CASTSSPADHYNEQFF. CDR3 nucleotides: TGCGCCAGCACGTCGAGTCCGGCCGACCACTACAATGAGCAGTTCTTC.

The chain employs TRBV7-3 and TRBJ1-5; unclear D gene. Trimming took off 4 bases at V and 3 bases at J, with 7 bases between the two ends. The CDR3 is 13 residues long. Germline V gene sequence: CDR1 SGHTA, CDR2 FQGTGA. CDR3 sequence reads: CASSSSVNQPQHF. CDR3 nucleotides: TGTGCCAGCAGCTCGTCCGTCAATCAGCCCCAGCATTTT. Complete variable domain (other parts from reference TRBV7-3 and TRBJ1-5): GAGVSQTPSNKVTEKGKYVELRCDPISGHTALYWYRQSLGQGPEFLIYFQGTGAADDSGLPNDRFFAVRPEGSVSTLKIQRTERGDSAVYLCASSSSVNQPQHFGDGTRLSIL.

This sequence joins TRBV7-9 and TRBJ1-1; D call uncertain. Trimming took 5 bases from V and 6 from J, leaving 13 bases between them. This CDR3 comprises 13 residues. Germline lookup yields CDR1 SEHNR and CDR2 FQNEAQ (reference sequence). As DNA, the CDR3 is TGTGCCAGCAGCCCGACAAGTGGCCCTGAAGCTTTCTTT. Translation gives CASSPTSGPEAFF.

V and J are TRBV19 and TRBJ1-5; TRBD1 agrees at 9 bases. The V and J ends lost 4 bases and 6 bases, in that order; junction bases with no gene match: 4. The germline V gene has CDR1 LNHDA and CDR2 SQIVND (reference sequence). The CDR3 loop spans 14 amino acids. The CDR3 DNA sequence: TGTGCCAGTAGTAAGCCGACAGGGGGTCAGCCCCAGCATTTT. Translated: CASSKPTGGQPQHF.

The chain joins TRBV7-3 to TRBJ1-2; 9 nucleotides line up with TRBD1. J gave up 7 bases and V 6 bases, and 6 bases lay outside the gene matches. This CDR3 contains 13 residues. Germline V lookup: CDR1 SGHTA, CDR2 FQGTGA. CDR3 bases: TGTGCCAGCAGTAGGGACAGGGCCGTTGGCTACACCTTC. Translated, it gives CASSRDRAVGYTF. The full variable domain, rest sourced from reference TRBV7-3 and TRBJ1-2, is GAGVSQTPSNKVTEKGKYVELRCDPISGHTALYWYRQSLGQGPEFLIYFQGTGAADDSGLPNDRFFAVRPEGSVSTLKIQRTERGDSAVYLCASSRDRAVGYTFGSGTRLTVV.

This chain uses TRBV2 with TRBJ2-7; 11 nucleotides agree with TRBD2. Per germline, CDR1 SNHLY and CDR2 FYNNEI. Losses at the gene ends were 5 bases for V and 0 bases for J; bases not matched to a gene: 3. The CDR3 length is 15 residues. CDR3 protein: CASSLAGGLSYEQYF. CDR3 bases: TGTGCCAGCAGTCTAGCGGGAGGCCTCTCCTACGAGCAGTACTTC.

V is TRBV18 and J is TRBJ2-5; D is perhaps TRBD1 or TRBD2 (5 bases each). V lost 10 bases and J lost 4, with 13 bases in between. CDR3 length equals 12 residues. Germline V CDR1 and CDR2: KGHSH, LQKENI. The CDR3 here is CATRAGGETQYF. CDR3 DNA sequence: TGTGCCACCCGAGCTGGGGGAGAGACCCAGTACTTC.

This chain connects TRBV11-2 to TRBJ1-1; D is unclear. The V gene's germline CDR1 is SGHAT and CDR2 FQNNGV. CDR3 length: 15 amino acids. V gave up 2 bases and J gave up 6 bases, with 16 bases separating them. DNA of the CDR3: TGTGCCAGCAGCTTAAATCGGGTAACAGCCCCTGAAGCTTTCTTT. Amino acids: CASSLNRVTAPEAFF.

This chain connects TRBV2 to TRBJ2-2; D might be TRBD1 (6 bases). The CDR3 extends over 14 amino acids. V lost 6 bases, J lost 4 bases, and 12 bases lay in between. Germline V gene data show CDR1 as SNHLY and CDR2 as FYNNEI. CDR3 nucleotide sequence: TGTGCCAGCAGGGGATTACAGGGCACCGGGGAGCTGTTTTTT. As protein: CASRGLQGTGELFF.

This chain connects TRBV18 to TRBJ1-5, with 7 bases lining up with TRBD1. Germline V lookup: CDR1 KGHSH, CDR2 LQKENI. Trimming removed 3 bases from V and 4 bases from J; junction bases left unmatched: 3. This CDR3 is built from 14 residues. This chain's CDR3 is CASSPGTENQPQHF. The CDR3 DNA reads as TGTGCCAGCTCACCCGGGACAGAGAATCAGCCCCAGCATTTT.

J is TRBJ2-1 and V is TRBV7-3; 14 bases align to TRBD2. The CDR3 totals 14 residues. After removal of 2 bases from V and 11 bases from J, the junction contained 2 bases not matched to a gene. The germline V gene has CDR1 SGHTA and CDR2 FQGTGA. The CDR3, as DNA: TGTGCCAGCAGCTTAGGGACTAGCGGGAGTAAGCAGTTCTTC. It encodes CASSLGTSGSKQFF.

The rearrangement uses TRBV6-5 and TRBJ1-2; TRBD1 matches 7 bases. With V trimmed by 7 bases and J by 6 bases, 14 bases remained unmatched. The germline V gene has CDR1 MNHEY and CDR2 SVGAGI. The CDR3 length is 15 residues. The CDR3 bases are TGTGCCAGCATTTTCGGCGACAGGGCCGTTGATGGCTACACCTTC. Translated, it gives CASIFGDRAVDGYTF.

The CDR3 DNA is TGTGCCAGCAGCCTACGAGGTGACGTCTACGAGCAGTACTTC. Its translation: CASSLRGDVYEQYF. The genes are TRBV7-2 and TRBJ2-7; D gene ambiguous. CDR3 length: 14 amino acids. V gave up 5 bases and J gave up 3 bases, with 14 bases separating them. The germline gives CDR1 SGHTA, CDR2 FQGNSA.

V gene TRBV7-9 combines with J gene TRBJ2-6, with a weak D call TRBD1 (6 bases). The CDR3 is 17 residues long. The germline V gene has CDR1 SEHNR and CDR2 FQNEAQ (reference sequence). V lost 4 bases to trimming and J lost 0 bases, with 13 bases between them. The CDR3 loop reads CASSSGASISGANVLTF. The CDR3 DNA follows: TGTGCCAGCAGCTCAGGGGCTTCGATCTCTGGGGCCAACGTCCTGACTTTC.

This clone was seen just once. The V gene is TRBV18, the J gene TRBJ2-3, with D unclear. This CDR3 spans 14 amino acids. Germline loops: CDR1 KGHSH, CDR2 LQKENI. V was clipped by 6 bases and J by 1 base, with 11 bases between them. DNA for the CDR3: TGTGCCAGCTCTCCTCACCAAGGCACAGATACGCAGTATTTT. Protein sequence: CASSPHQGTDTQYF.

The V and J genes are TRBV6-1 and TRBJ1-2, with 8 positions matching TRBD1. Germline V gives CDR1 MNHNS, CDR2 SASEGT. The CDR3 sequence is 17 residues long. Trimming cost V 2 bases and J 7 bases; bases outside gene matches: 15. The DNA of the CDR3 is TGTGCCAGCAGTGAAAGAGGCGTTTCGGACAGGGTTTTTGGCTACACCTTC. It codes for CASSERGVSDRVFGYTF.

This chain uses TRBV5-1 with TRBJ2-3; a possible D gene is TRBD1 (6 bases). V lost 1 base, J lost 8 bases, and 14 bases lay in between. There are 14 residues in the CDR3. The germline V gene has CDR1 SGHRS and CDR2 YFSETQ. CDR3 amino acids: CASSLTQQGSTQYF. The DNA of the CDR3 is TGCGCCAGCAGCTTGACACAACAGGGATCTACGCAGTATTTT.